This T cell receptor (beta chain) was sequenced in a study of long-term antiretroviral therapy in people with HIV. General study findings and limits: Repertoires looked antigen-experienced, with only a slight naive shift after ART.

It was version v3.0 of the immunoSEQ assay that was run at survey level. Libraries were prepared by immunoSEQ multiplex PCR; TCRdb keeps only in-frame clonotypes and omits some of them. This sample yields 15,000 to 20,000 clones, of which 76% are seen a single time; approximately 15% belongs to the top ten. The United States was where all participants with HIV were treated. A single count supports this clone. Its specificity is unknown. The germline gives CDR1 SGHAT, CDR2 FQNNGV. V was shortened by 4 bases and J by 1 base, with 8 bases between the two germline ends. The CDR3 has 15 residues. The source is a woman between 50 and 59 years old with HIV. Material: unsorted PBMCs, obtained 0.5 years before starting antiretroviral therapy. The genes are TRBV11-2 and TRBJ1-6; D is ambiguous. The CDR3 nucleotides are TGTGCCAGCAGCTCTGCCAGGTCCTATAATTCACCCCTCCACTTT. This gives the protein CASSSARSYNSPLHF.